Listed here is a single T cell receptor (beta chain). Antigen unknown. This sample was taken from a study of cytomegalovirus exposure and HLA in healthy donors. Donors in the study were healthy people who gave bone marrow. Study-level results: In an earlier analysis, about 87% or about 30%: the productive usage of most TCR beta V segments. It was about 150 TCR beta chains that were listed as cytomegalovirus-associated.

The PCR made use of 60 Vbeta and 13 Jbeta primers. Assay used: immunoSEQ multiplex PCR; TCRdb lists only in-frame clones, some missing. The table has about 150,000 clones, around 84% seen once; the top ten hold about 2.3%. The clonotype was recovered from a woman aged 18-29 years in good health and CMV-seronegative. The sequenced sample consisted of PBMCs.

CDR3 DNA sequence: TGTGCCTGGAGTGTACTGGGGGCGAATGAAAAACTGTTTTTT. Translation gives CAWSVLGANEKLFF. The chain couples TRBV30 to TRBJ1-4; TRBD1 might be the D (6 bases). V lost 0 bases and J 5 bases, leaving 10 bases between the germline ends. CDR1 GTSNPN and CDR2 SVGIG come from the germline V gene (reference sequence). The CDR3 totals 14 residues.